Below, 17 T cell receptor beta chains from the same sample are listed, as sequenced in a study of identical twins. TCRdb processed the 5' RACE reads anew with MiXCR; each CDR3 protein has one entry. Among 350,000 to 450,000 distinct CDR3 sequences listed, approximately 18% were seen once. The source material was naive T cells sorted from blood. The receptors were sampled from a man between 45 and 60 years old in good health.

On this clonotype: Given a much more abundant clone one base away, this may be a read error. J is TRBJ2-1 and V is TRBV7-9; D unclear. CDR3 size: 13 residues. CDR1 is SEHNR and CDR2 is FQNEAQ in the germline V gene (reference sequence). In nucleotides, the CDR3 is TGTGCCAGCAGCTTAGCGCTTGGGAATGTGCAGTTCTTC. Translated, it gives CASSLALGNVQFF.

This clonotype came up a few times. Relative to the germline gene, one junction end is altered; a read error may explain this. The rearrangement joins TRBV6-5 to TRBJ2-1, with 8 bases identical to TRBD2. CDR3 length equals 12 residues. Germline-derived CDR1 and CDR2 are MNHEY and SVGAGI. CDR3 sequence: CSSGGLYNEQFF. Here the CDR3 DNA reads TGTTCCAGCGGGGGTCTTTACAATGAGCAGTTCTTC.

In this sample, this clonotype turned up many times. The chain employs TRBV20-1 and TRBJ2-5; 7 bases line up with TRBD1. Looked up from germline, CDR1 is DFQATT and CDR2 is SNEGSKA (reference sequence). The CDR3 extends over 18 amino acids. J was trimmed by 7 bases and V by 6 bases; bases with no gene match: 26. CDR3: CSATRTGSRVQVFGTQYF. DNA for the CDR3: TGCAGTGCCACCAGGACAGGTTCGAGGGTCCAGGTATTTGGGACCCAGTACTTC.

This clonotype appeared a few times. This sequence joins TRBV5-1 and TRBJ2-5; 9 nucleotides align to TRBD2. The CDR3 contains 15 residues. CDR1 SGHRS and CDR2 YFSETQ come from the germline V gene. V lost 4 bases, J lost 4 bases, and 8 bases stayed unmatched. Written as DNA, the CDR3 is TGCGCCAGCAGCCCGGCTAGCGGGACTAGAGAGACCCAGTACTTC. The encoded protein is CASSPASGTRETQYF.

This chain uses TRBV7-9 with TRBJ2-1, with a possible D match to TRBD1 (6 bases). CDR1 is SEHNR, CDR2 FQNEAQ, per germline (reference sequence). Trimming removed 3 bases at V and 7 bases at J, with 19 bases between. There are 16 residues in the CDR3. This CDR3 is CASSFRGDPILNEQFF. CDR3 DNA: TGTGCCAGCAGCTTCAGGGGCGACCCTATTTTAAATGAGCAGTTCTTC. Full variable domain (rest looked up from reference TRBV7-9 and TRBJ2-1): DTGVSQNPRHKITKRGQNVTFRCDPISEHNRLYWYRQTLGQGPEFLTYFQNEAQLEKSRLLSDRFSAERPKGSFSTLEIQRTEQGDSAMYLCASSFRGDPILNEQFFGPGTRLTVL.

This clonotype was counted at least ten times. The rearrangement uses TRBV5-1 and TRBJ2-7; D remains unclear. CDR1 is SGHRS, CDR2 YFSETQ, per germline. CDR3 length equals 13 residues. V was shortened by 2 bases and J by 0 bases, with 6 bases between the two germline ends. The CDR3 spells CASSFGHSYEQYF. In DNA, the CDR3 is TGCGCCAGCAGCTTCGGCCACTCCTACGAGCAGTACTTC. The full variable domain, with the rest looked up from reference TRBV5-1 and TRBJ2-7, is KAGVTQTPRYLIKTRGQQVTLSCSPISGHRSVSWYQQTPGQGLQFLFEYFSETQRNKGNFPGRFSGRQFSNSRSEMNVSTLELGDSALYLCASSFGHSYEQYFGPGTRLTVT.

In this sample, this clonotype turned up many times. The chain joins TRBV5-5 to TRBJ2-7; a weak D match, TRBD2 (5 bases). The CDR3 contains 12 residues. Between the trimmed V and J ends, which lost 4 bases and 3 bases, there was a span of 8 bases. Germline values: CDR1 SGHKS, CDR2 YYEKEE (reference sequence). CDR3 nucleotides: TGTGCCAGCAGCAAGGGAGACTACGAGCAGTACTTC. This sequence encodes CASSKGDYEQYF.

This clonotype was counted only a few times. V gene TRBV6-2 or TRBV6-3 combines with J gene TRBJ1-5; a weak D match, TRBD1 (5 bases). Germline loops: CDR1 MNHEY, CDR2 SVGEGT. This CDR3 contains 16 residues. Trimming shortened V by 2 bases and J by 2 bases, and 13 bases separated the two germline ends. CDR3 sequence (DNA): TGTGCCAGCAGTTACGGGGCAGGTCGGGGCAATCAGCCCCAGCATTTT. Protein product: CASSYGAGRGNQPQHF.

In its sample, this clonotype was seen a few times. This chain's CDR3 is CASSILGARSYNSPLHF. DNA for the CDR3: TGTGCCAGCAGCATCCTCGGGGCCCGCTCCTATAATTCACCCCTCCACTTT. The V call is TRBV28, the J call TRBJ1-6, with TRBD1 as a possible D gene (5 bases). The CDR3 runs to 17 residues. Germline CDR1 and CDR2: MDHEN and SYDVKM. V dropped 6 bases and J dropped 0 bases, with 15 bases sitting between them. The variable domain in full, completed from reference TRBV28 and TRBJ1-6, reads DVKVTQSSRYLVKRTGEKVFLECVQDMDHENMFWYRQDPGLGLRLIYFSYDVKMKEKGDIPEGYSVSREKKERFSLILESASTNQTSMYLCASSILGARSYNSPLHFGNGTRLTVT.

This clonotype has just a few counts. V gene TRBV5-1 combines with J gene TRBJ2-5; tentative D call: TRBD1 (6 bases). CDR3 length: 14 residues. CDR1 SGHRS and CDR2 YFSETQ come from the germline V gene. Trimming cost V 1 base and J 0 bases, with 7 bases left between them. The CDR3 loop is CASSLRTDQETQYF. CDR3 bases: TGCGCCAGCAGCTTGCGGACAGACCAAGAGACCCAGTACTTC.

There are a few counts of this clonotype. The rearrangement uses TRBV15 and TRBJ2-6; a possible D gene is TRBD1 (6 bases). The V end was cut by 3 bases, the J end by 0 bases, with 12 bases between. Germline V CDR1 and CDR2: LNHNV, YYDKDF (reference sequence). The CDR3 is 17 amino acids. CDR3 protein: CATSRGTFVSGANVLTF. Written as DNA, the CDR3 is TGTGCCACCAGCAGGGGGACATTTGTCTCTGGGGCCAACGTCCTGACTTTC.

The chain joins TRBV20-1 to TRBJ2-1; 10 bases agree with TRBD2. Germline V CDR1 and CDR2: DFQATT, SNEGSKA (reference sequence). J lost 2 bases, V lost 5 bases, and 6 bases had no gene match. This CDR3 is built from 15 residues. CDR3 in DNA: TGCAGTGCTCGACCGGGACTAGCGCCCTACAATGAGCAGTTCTTC. This encodes CSARPGLAPYNEQFF.

The table lists this clonotype with a few counts. V gene TRBV10-3 combines with J gene TRBJ2-7; D is perhaps TRBD2 (5 bases). CDR1 and CDR2 (germline): ENHRY, SYGVKD. The CDR3 contains 12 residues. The V end was cut by 3 bases, the J end by 5 bases, with 8 bases between. In DNA form, the CDR3 reads TGTGCCATCAGTGATCCCGGGAACGAGCAGTACTTC. It is translated as CAISDPGNEQYF.

The chain has TRBV20-1 and TRBJ1-5; D not certain. V lost 6 bases to trimming and J lost 3 bases, with 9 bases between them. Germline CDR1 DFQATT, CDR2 SNEGSKA (reference sequence). CDR3 length: 12 residues. DNA for the CDR3: TGCAGTGCAGGGAAAGACAATCAGCCCCAGCATTTT. This translates into CSAGKDNQPQHF.

This clonotype was detected a few times. The chain has TRBV4-3 and TRBJ2-3; D may be TRBD1 or TRBD2 (5 bases each). This CDR3 comprises 17 residues. V was shortened by 1 base and J by 5 bases, with 19 bases between the two germline ends. Germline lookup yields CDR1 LGHNA and CDR2 YSLEER. In DNA, the CDR3 is TGCGCCAGCAGCCAAGCGAGGCAGGGACGGAGTGGAGATACGCAGTATTTT. Protein product: CASSQARQGRSGDTQYF.

The chain joins TRBV18 to TRBJ2-2; D possibly uses TRBD1 or TRBD2 (5 bases each). Germline-derived CDR1 and CDR2 are KGHSH and LQKENI. This CDR3 is 18 amino acids long. Trimming took off 2 bases at V and 0 bases at J, with 16 bases between the two ends. The CDR3 nucleotides read TGTGCCAGCTCACCAAAGGCCCTGGGACGCGCGAACACCGGGGAGCTGTTTTTT. Its translation: CASSPKALGRANTGELFF.

About this clonotype itself: Possible read error: a much larger clone is one base away. CDR3 DNA sequence: TGTGCCACCAGTTCCGGGACAGCCTACGAGCAGTACTTC. This sequence encodes CATSSGTAYEQYF. The V call is TRBV24-1, the J call TRBJ2-7, with 7 bases identical to TRBD1. The CDR3 is 13 residues long. CDR1 and CDR2 from the germline V gene are KGHDR and SFDVKD. The junction had 3 bases not matched to a gene; V was cut back by 6 bases and J by 2 bases.